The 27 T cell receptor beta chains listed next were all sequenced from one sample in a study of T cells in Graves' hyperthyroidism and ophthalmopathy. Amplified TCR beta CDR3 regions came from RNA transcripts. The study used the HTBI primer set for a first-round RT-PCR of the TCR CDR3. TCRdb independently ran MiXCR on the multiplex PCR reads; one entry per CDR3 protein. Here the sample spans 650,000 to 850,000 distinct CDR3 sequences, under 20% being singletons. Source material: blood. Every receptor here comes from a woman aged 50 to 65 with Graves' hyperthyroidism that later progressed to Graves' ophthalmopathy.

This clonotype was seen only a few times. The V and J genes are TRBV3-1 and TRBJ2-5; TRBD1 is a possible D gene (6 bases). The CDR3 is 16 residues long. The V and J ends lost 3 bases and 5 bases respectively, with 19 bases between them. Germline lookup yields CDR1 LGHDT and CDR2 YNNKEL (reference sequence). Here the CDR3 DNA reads TGTGCCAGCAGCCACAATCCTGGGGGCACGGGTGAGACCCAGTACTTC. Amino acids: CASSHNPGGTGETQYF.

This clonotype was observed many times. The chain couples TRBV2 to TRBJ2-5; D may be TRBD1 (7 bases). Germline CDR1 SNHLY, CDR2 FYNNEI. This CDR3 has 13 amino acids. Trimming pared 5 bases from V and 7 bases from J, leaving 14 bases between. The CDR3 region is CASSKTRQGTQYF. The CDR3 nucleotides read TGTGCCAGCAGTAAGACTAGACAGGGGACCCAGTACTTC.

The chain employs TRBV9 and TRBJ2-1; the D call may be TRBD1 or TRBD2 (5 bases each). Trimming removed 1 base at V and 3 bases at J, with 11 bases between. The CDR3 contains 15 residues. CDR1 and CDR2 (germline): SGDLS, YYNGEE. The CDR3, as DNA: TGTGCCAGCAGCGTAAAAGGGGACCACTACAATGAGCAGTTCTTC. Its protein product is CASSVKGDHYNEQFF.

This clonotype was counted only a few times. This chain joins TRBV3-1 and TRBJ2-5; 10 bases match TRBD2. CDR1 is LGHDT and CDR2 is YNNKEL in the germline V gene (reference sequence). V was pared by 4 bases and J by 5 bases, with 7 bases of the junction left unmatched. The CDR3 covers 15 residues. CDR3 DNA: TGTGCCAGCAGCCGTAGCGGGGGGCCGGGGGAGACCCAGTACTTC. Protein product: CASSRSGGPGETQYF.

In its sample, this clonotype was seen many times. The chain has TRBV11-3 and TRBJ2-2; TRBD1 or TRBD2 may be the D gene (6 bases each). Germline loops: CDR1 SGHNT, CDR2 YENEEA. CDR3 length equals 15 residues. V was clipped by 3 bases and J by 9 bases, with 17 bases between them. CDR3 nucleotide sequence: TGTGCCAGCAGCTTTTGGTCCCGGGGGCCACGGGAGCTGTTTTTT. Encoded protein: CASSFWSRGPRELFF. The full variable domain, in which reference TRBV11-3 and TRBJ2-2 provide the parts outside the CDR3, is EAGVVQSPRYKIIEKKQPVAFWCNPISGHNTLYWYLQNLGQGPELLIRYENEEAVDDSQLPKDRFSAERLKGVDSTLKIQPAELGDSAVYLCASSFWSRGPRELFFGEGSRLTVL.

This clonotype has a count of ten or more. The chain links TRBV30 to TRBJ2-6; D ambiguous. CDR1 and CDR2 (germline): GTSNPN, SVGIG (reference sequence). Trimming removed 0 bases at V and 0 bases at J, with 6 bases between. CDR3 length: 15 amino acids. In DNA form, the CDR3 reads TGTGCCTGGAGTGTAGGCCACTCTGGGGCCAACGTCCTGACTTTC. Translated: CAWSVGHSGANVLTF.

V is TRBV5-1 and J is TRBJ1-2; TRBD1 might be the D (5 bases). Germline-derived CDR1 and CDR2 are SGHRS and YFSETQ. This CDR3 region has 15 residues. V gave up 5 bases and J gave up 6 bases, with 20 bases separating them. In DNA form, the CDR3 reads TGCGCCAGCAGATTTAGGGGAGTCCTATTGGATGGCTACACCTTC. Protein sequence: CASRFRGVLLDGYTF.

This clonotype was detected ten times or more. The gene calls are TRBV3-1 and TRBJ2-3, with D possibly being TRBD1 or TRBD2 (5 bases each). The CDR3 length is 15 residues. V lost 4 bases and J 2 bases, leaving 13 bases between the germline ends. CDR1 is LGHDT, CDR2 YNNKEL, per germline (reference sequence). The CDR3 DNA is TGTGCCAGCAGCCCCCTGAGGGGTAACACAGATACGCAGTATTTT. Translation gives CASSPLRGNTDTQYF.

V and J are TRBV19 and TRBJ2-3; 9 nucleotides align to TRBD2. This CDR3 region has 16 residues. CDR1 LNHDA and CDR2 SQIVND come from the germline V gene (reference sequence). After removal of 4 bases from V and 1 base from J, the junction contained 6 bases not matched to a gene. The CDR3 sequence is CASSKDSGGRTDTQYF. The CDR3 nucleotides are TGTGCCAGTAGTAAAGACAGCGGGGGGCGCACAGATACGCAGTATTTT.

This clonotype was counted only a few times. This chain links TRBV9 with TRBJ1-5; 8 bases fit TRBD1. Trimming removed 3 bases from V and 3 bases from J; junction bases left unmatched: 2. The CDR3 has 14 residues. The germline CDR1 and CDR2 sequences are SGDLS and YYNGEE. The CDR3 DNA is TGTGCCAGCAGCGCACAGGGGGACAATCAGCCCCAGCATTTT. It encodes CASSAQGDNQPQHF.

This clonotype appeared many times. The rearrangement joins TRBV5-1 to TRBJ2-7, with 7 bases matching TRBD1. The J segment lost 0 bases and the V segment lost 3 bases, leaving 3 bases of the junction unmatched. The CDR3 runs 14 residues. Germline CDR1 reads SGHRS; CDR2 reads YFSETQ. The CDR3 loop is CASSYRGVSYEQYF. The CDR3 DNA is TGCGCCAGCAGCTACAGGGGAGTCTCCTACGAGCAGTACTTC. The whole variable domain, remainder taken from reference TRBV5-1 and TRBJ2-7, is KAGVTQTPRYLIKTRGQQVTLSCSPISGHRSVSWYQQTPGQGLQFLFEYFSETQRNKGNFPGRFSGRQFSNSRSEMNVSTLELGDSALYLCASSYRGVSYEQYFGPGTRLTVT.

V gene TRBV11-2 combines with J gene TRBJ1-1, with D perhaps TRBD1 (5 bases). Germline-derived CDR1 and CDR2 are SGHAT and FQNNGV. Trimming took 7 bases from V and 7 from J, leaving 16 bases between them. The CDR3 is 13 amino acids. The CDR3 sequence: CASTEGREFEAFF. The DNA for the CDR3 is TGTGCCAGCACCGAAGGCAGGGAGTTTGAAGCTTTCTTT.

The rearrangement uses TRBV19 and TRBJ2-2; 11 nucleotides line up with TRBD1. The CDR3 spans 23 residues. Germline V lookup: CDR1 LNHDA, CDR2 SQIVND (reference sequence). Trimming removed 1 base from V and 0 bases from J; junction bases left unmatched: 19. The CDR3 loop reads CASSIARVLRWTGGDPNTGELFF. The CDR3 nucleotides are TGTGCCAGTAGTATAGCCCGCGTTCTCCGTTGGACAGGGGGCGACCCGAACACCGGGGAGCTGTTTTTT.

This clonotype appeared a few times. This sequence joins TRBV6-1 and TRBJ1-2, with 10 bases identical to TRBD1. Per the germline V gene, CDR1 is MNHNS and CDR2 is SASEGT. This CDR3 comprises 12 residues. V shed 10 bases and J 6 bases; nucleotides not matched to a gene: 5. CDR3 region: CATAGTGDGYTF. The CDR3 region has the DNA TGTGCCACCGCCGGGACAGGGGATGGCTACACCTTC.

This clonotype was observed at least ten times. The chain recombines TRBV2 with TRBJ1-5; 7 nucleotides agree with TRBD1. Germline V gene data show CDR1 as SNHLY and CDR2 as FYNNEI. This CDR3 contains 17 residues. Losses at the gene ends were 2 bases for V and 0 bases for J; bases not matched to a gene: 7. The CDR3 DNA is TGTGCCAGCAGTGAACGGAGGACAGGTTATAGCAATCAGCCCCAGCATTTT. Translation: CASSERRTGYSNQPQHF. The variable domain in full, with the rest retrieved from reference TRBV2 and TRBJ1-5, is EPEVTQTPSHQVTQMGQEVILRCVPISNHLYFYWYRQILGQKVEFLVSFYNNEISEKSEIFDDQFSVERPDGSNFTLKIRSTKLEDSAMYFCASSERRTGYSNQPQHFGDGTRLSIL.

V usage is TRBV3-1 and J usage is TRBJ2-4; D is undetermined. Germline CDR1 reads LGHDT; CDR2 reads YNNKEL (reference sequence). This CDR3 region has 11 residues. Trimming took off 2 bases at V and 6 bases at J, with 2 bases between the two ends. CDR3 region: CASSQINIQYF. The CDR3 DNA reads TGTGCCAGCAGCCAAATAAACATTCAGTACTTC. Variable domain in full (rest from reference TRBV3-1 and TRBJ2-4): DTAVSQTPKYLVTQMGNDKSIKCEQNLGHDTMYWYKQDSKKFLKIMFSYNNKELIINETVPNRFSPKSPDKAHLNLHINSLELGDSAVYFCASSQINIQYFGAGTRLSVL.

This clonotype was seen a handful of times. This CDR3 is CAISEPLNTEAFF. As DNA, the CDR3 is TGTGCCATCAGTGAGCCCTTGAACACTGAAGCTTTCTTT. The rearrangement links TRBV10-3 to TRBJ1-1, with D unresolved. The germline V gene encodes CDR1 ENHRY and CDR2 SYGVKD. CDR3 length: 13 residues. V gave up 2 bases and J gave up 0 bases, with 4 bases separating them.

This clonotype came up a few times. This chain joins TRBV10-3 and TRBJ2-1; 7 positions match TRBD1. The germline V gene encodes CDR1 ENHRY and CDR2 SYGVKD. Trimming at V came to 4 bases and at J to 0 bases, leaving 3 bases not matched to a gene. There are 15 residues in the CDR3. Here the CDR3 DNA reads TGTGCCATCAGTGTGACAGGGAGCTCCTACAATGAGCAGTTCTTC. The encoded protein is CAISVTGSSYNEQFF.

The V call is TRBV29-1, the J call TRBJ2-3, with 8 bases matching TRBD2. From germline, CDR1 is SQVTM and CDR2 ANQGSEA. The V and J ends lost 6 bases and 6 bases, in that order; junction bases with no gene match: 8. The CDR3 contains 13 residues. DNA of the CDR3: TGCAGCGTCCAGGGACTAGTGGGGGATACGCAGTATTTT. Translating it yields CSVQGLVGDTQYF.

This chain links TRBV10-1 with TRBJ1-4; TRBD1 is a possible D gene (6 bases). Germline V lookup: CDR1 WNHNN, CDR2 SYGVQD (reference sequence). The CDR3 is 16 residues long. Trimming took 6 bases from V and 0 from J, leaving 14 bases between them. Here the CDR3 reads CASRRQDGPTNEKLFF. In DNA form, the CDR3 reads TGCGCCAGCAGGAGACAGGACGGCCCAACTAATGAAAAACTGTTTTTT.

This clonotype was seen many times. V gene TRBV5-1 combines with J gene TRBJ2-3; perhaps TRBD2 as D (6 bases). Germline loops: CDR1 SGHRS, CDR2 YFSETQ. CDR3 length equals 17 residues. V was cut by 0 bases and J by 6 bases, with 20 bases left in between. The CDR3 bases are TGCGCCAGCAGCTTGGTCGGGGCGGGACCGGTAGGCGATACGCAGTATTTT. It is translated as CASSLVGAGPVGDTQYF.

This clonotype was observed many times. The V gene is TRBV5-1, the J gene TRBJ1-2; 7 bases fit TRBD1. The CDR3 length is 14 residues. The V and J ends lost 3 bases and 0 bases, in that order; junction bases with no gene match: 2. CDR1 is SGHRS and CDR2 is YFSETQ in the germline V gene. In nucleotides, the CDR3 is TGCGCCAGCAGCTGGGGGACAGCTAACTATGGCTACACCTTC. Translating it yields CASSWGTANYGYTF.

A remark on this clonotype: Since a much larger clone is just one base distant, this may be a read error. The DNA of the CDR3 is TGTGCCAGCTGTTTATCCGGGTCGGGGGGCAATGAGCAGTTCTTC. Translation gives CASCLSGSGGNEQFF. The gene calls are TRBV27 and TRBJ2-1, with 7 bases fitting TRBD2. The germline CDR1 and CDR2 sequences are MNHEY and SMNVEV (reference sequence). CDR3 length: 15 residues.

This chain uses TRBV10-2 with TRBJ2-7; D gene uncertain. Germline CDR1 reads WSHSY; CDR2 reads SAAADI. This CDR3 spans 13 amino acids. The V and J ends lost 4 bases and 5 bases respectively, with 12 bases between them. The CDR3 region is CASSVPLAHEQYF. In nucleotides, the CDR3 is TGCGCCAGCAGTGTCCCCCTGGCCCACGAGCAGTACTTC.

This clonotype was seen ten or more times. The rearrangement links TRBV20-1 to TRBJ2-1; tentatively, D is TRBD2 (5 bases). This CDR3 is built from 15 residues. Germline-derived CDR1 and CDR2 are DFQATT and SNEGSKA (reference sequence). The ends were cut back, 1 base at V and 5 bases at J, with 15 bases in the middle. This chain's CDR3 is CSARGPGLANNEQFF. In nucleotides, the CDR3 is TGCAGTGCTAGAGGGCCCGGACTTGCAAACAATGAGCAGTTCTTC.

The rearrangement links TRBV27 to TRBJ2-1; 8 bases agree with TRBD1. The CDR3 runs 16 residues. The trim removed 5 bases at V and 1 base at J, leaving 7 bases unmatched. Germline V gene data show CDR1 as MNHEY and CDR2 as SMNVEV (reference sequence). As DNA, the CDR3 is TGTGCCAGCAGTGCGACTAGGACAGGGTCCTACAATGAGCAGTTCTTC. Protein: CASSATRTGSYNEQFF.

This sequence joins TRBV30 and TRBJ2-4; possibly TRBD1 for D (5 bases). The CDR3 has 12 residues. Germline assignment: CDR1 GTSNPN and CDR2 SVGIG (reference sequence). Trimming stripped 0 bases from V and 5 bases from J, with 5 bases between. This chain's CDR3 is CAWSVGENIQYF. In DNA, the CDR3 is TGTGCCTGGAGTGTAGGGGAAAACATTCAGTACTTC.